The 2 T cell receptor beta chains presented below share a single source sample, sequenced in a study of cytomegalovirus exposure and HLA in healthy donors. The assay was immunoSEQ multiplex PCR, and TCRdb's table has in-frame clones only and misses some. The sample lists around 300,000 clones, roughly 87% seen once, with approximately 1.2% in the top ten. Sequences were obtained from PBMCs. The receptor set was obtained from a woman under 40 in good health and CMV-seropositive.

The chain combines TRBV5-1 with TRBJ2-3; a possible D gene is TRBD2 (5 bases). The CDR3 loop spans 14 amino acids. The V gene's germline CDR1 is SGHRS and CDR2 YFSETQ. The V and J ends lost 6 bases and 2 bases respectively, with 13 bases between them. The CDR3 sequence is CASTEETSTDTQYF. CDR3 bases: TGCGCCAGCACGGAGGAAACCTCCACAGATACGCAGTATTTT.

This rearrangement joins TRBV2 to TRBJ1-5, with 9 bases lining up with TRBD1. Germline loops: CDR1 SNHLY, CDR2 FYNNEI. CDR3 length equals 15 residues. V lost 4 bases to trimming and J lost 0 bases; unmatched junction nucleotides: 1. The DNA for the CDR3 is TGTGCCAGCAGTGGACAGGGGGTTAGCAATCAGCCCCAGCATTTT. It yields the protein CASSGQGVSNQPQHF.